These 18 T cell receptor beta chains were all obtained from the same sample, sequenced in a study of T-cell memory formation after mild COVID-19. From the 5' RACE reads, TCRdb called clonotypes with MiXCR, one entry per CDR3 protein. In the table there are 400,000 to 500,000 distinct CDR3 sequences, 24% of which are singletons. The material sequenced was PBMCs or a T cell subset sorted from them (not recorded which). All receptors derive from an adult woman who had mild COVID-19 (a few samples of this study predate the infection). Cell type and time point are not known.

This sequence joins TRBV20-1 and TRBJ2-3, with 8 bases fitting TRBD1. J was trimmed by 0 bases and V by 6 bases; bases with no gene match: 14. The CDR3 has 17 amino acids. Looked up from germline, CDR1 is DFQATT and CDR2 is SNEGSKA (reference sequence). In DNA form, the CDR3 reads TGCAGTGCCTTCCGGGACAGGCCTCGAAGTAGCACAGATACGCAGTATTTT. Translating it yields CSAFRDRPRSSTDTQYF.

V and J are TRBV23-1 and TRBJ2-7, with a possible D match to TRBD1 (6 bases). TRBV23-1 is an open reading frame, and its role is uncertain. Trimming shortened V by 4 bases and J by 1 base, and 17 bases separated the two germline ends. This CDR3 is built from 16 residues. CDR3 loop: CASSPFTGLRSYEQYF. DNA of the CDR3: TGCGCCAGCAGTCCCTTCACAGGGCTTCGGTCCTACGAGCAGTACTTC.

The chain uses TRBV6-2 or TRBV6-3 and TRBJ2-1, with 8 nucleotides matching TRBD2. The CDR3 spans 15 residues. Trimming removed 4 bases from V and 0 bases from J; junction bases left unmatched: 2. Per the germline V gene, CDR1 is MNHEY and CDR2 is SVGEGT. CDR3: CASSSGRGSYNEQFF. The CDR3 nucleotides read TGTGCCAGCAGTTCCGGGAGGGGCTCCTACAATGAGCAGTTCTTC.

The chain joins TRBV5-1 to TRBJ2-6; D is unclear. Germline assignment: CDR1 SGHRS and CDR2 YFSETQ. V gave up 4 bases and J gave up 0 bases, with 8 bases separating them. The CDR3 consists of 15 residues. In nucleotides, the CDR3 is TGCGCCAGCAGCCCTCAGAGCTCTGGGGCCAACGTCCTGACTTTC. It specifies CASSPQSSGANVLTF. Full variable domain (missing parts from reference TRBV5-1 and TRBJ2-6): KAGVTQTPRYLIKTRGQQVTLSCSPISGHRSVSWYQQTPGQGLQFLFEYFSETQRNKGNFPGRFSGRQFSNSRSEMNVSTLELGDSALYLCASSPQSSGANVLTFGAGSRLTVL.

This clonotype was found once. The V and J genes are TRBV27 and TRBJ1-2; TRBD1 might be the D (5 bases). Germline lookup yields CDR1 MNHEY and CDR2 SMNVEV (reference sequence). The CDR3 totals 15 residues. V was shortened by 5 bases and J by 0 bases, with 13 bases between the two germline ends. The DNA of the CDR3 is TGTGCCAGCAGTAAAATCCAGGGAGCTAACTATGGCTACACCTTC. It yields the protein CASSKIQGANYGYTF.

The chain employs TRBV20-1 and TRBJ2-7, with a tentative D call TRBD2 (6 bases). Germline loops: CDR1 DFQATT, CDR2 SNEGSKA (reference sequence). Deletions cut 5 bases from V and 3 bases from J, with 14 bases between. This CDR3 region has 13 residues. The CDR3 DNA is TGCAGTGCTCAGAGCGGGCTCAACTACGAGCAGTACTTC. Amino acid sequence: CSAQSGLNYEQYF.

This clonotype has more than one count but fewer than ten. The CDR3 protein is CASSLVSGAETQYF. As DNA, the CDR3 is TGTGCCAGCAGCTTAGTTTCGGGAGCGGAGACCCAGTACTTC. The gene calls are TRBV7-6 and TRBJ2-5; D may be TRBD2 (6 bases). This CDR3 is built from 14 residues. The V and J ends lost 1 base and 5 bases respectively, with 11 bases between them. Germline V CDR1 and CDR2: SGHVS, FNYEAQ.

The V and J genes are TRBV24-1 and TRBJ2-7; D may be TRBD1 or TRBD2 (5 bases each). The CDR3 runs 13 residues. Trimming removed 4 bases from V and 4 bases from J, with 10 bases in between. Germline lookup yields CDR1 KGHDR and CDR2 SFDVKD. The CDR3 sequence: CATSEGTPYEQYF. The CDR3 DNA follows: TGTGCCACCAGTGAAGGGACCCCATACGAGCAGTACTTC.

The CDR3: CSVEGFTRTQYF. The CDR3 DNA sequence: TGCAGCGTTGAAGGTTTCACACGGACCCAGTACTTC. The chain employs TRBV29-1 and TRBJ2-5; no definite D call. From germline, CDR1 is SQVTM and CDR2 ANQGSEA. The CDR3 sequence is 12 residues long. Deletions cut 1 base from V and 7 bases from J, with 10 bases between.

This chain connects TRBV19 to TRBJ1-5; D remains unclear. Trimming took 6 bases from V and 3 from J, leaving 6 bases between them. CDR1 is LNHDA and CDR2 is SQIVND in the germline V gene (reference sequence). The length of the CDR3 is 12 residues. CDR3 nucleotide sequence: TGTGCCAGTAGGGCCGCCAATCAGCCCCAGCATTTT. Translated: CASRAANQPQHF.

This clonotype occurred a few times. The chain carries TRBV6-2 or TRBV6-3 and TRBJ2-1; maybe TRBD2 (5 bases). CDR1 MNHEY and CDR2 SVGEGT come from the germline V gene. The ends were cut back, 2 bases at V and 5 bases at J, with 10 bases in the middle. The CDR3 sequence is 14 residues long. CDR3 loop: CASSYPPGNNEQFF. The CDR3 nucleotides are TGTGCCAGCAGTTACCCCCCCGGGAACAATGAGCAGTTCTTC.

This chain uses TRBV5-4 with TRBJ2-5, with 8 bases that match TRBD1. CDR1 is SGHNT and CDR2 is YYREEE in the germline V gene (reference sequence). This CDR3 spans 15 amino acids. V lost 4 bases and J lost 4; bases outside the gene matches: 9. The CDR3 sequence is CASSPDRGKGETQYF. The CDR3 nucleotides are TGTGCCAGCAGCCCTGACAGGGGTAAAGGAGAGACCCAGTACTTC.

In DNA, the CDR3 is TGTGCCAGCAGCTTAGTTAAGGGAGCTGGAAACACCATATATTTT. This translates into CASSLVKGAGNTIYF. This chain uses TRBV7-2 with TRBJ1-3; the D is unclear. Germline CDR1 is SGHTA and CDR2 is FQGNSA. Trimming took 1 base from V and 2 from J, leaving 9 bases between them. This CDR3 spans 15 amino acids.

This sequence joins TRBV5-1 and TRBJ2-1; no definite D call. This CDR3 comprises 15 residues. V was cut by 0 bases and J by 2 bases, with 9 bases left in between. Germline assignment: CDR1 SGHRS and CDR2 YFSETQ. The CDR3 sequence is CASSLAGLTYNEQFF. The CDR3 nucleotides read TGCGCCAGCAGCTTGGCCGGTCTCACCTACAATGAGCAGTTCTTC.

This rearrangement joins TRBV7-2 to TRBJ1-2, with a possible D match to TRBD1 (6 bases). Per germline, CDR1 SGHTA and CDR2 FQGNSA. The germline V and J ends were trimmed by 2 bases and 1 base, with 20 bases remaining between them. This CDR3 has 18 residues. The DNA of the CDR3 is TGTGCCAGCAGCTTAAGGATGTCCAGGGGAGCTATTAACTATGGCTACACCTTC. The encoded protein is CASSLRMSRGAINYGYTF. Full variable domain (missing parts from reference TRBV7-2 and TRBJ1-2): GAGVSQSPSNKVTEKGKDVELRCDPISGHTALYWYRQSLGQGLEFLIYFQGNSAPDKSGLPSDRFSAERTGGSVSTLTIQRTQQEDSAVYLCASSLRMSRGAINYGYTFGSGTRLTVV.

This clonotype appeared a few times. CDR3 protein: CASSKSGSGETQYF. The DNA for the CDR3 is TGTGCCAGCAGTAAAAGCGGGAGTGGGGAGACCCAGTACTTC. The chain couples TRBV6-6 to TRBJ2-5; TRBD2 agrees at 8 bases. In germline, CDR1 is MNHNY, CDR2 SVGAGI (reference sequence). V shed 5 bases and J 5 bases; nucleotides not matched to a gene: 7. The CDR3 sequence is 14 residues long.

The chain combines TRBV3-1 with TRBJ2-4, with D unclear. This CDR3 is 12 amino acids long. V lost 1 base and J 6 bases, leaving 4 bases between the germline ends. CDR1 is LGHDT and CDR2 is YNNKEL in the germline V gene (reference sequence). This CDR3 is CASSQAGNIQYF. As DNA, the CDR3 is TGTGCCAGCAGCCAAGCGGGAAACATTCAGTACTTC. Filled out from reference TRBV3-1 and TRBJ2-4, the complete variable domain reads DTAVSQTPKYLVTQMGNDKSIKCEQNLGHDTMYWYKQDSKKFLKIMFSYNNKELIINETVPNRFSPKSPDKAHLNLHINSLELGDSAVYFCASSQAGNIQYFGAGTRLSVL.

The chain has TRBV5-6 and TRBJ1-1; D gene ambiguous. Trimming removed 3 bases at V and 3 bases at J, with 12 bases between. CDR1 is SGHDT and CDR2 is YYEEEE in the germline V gene. This CDR3 spans 14 amino acids. CDR3 loop: CASSSRFTDTEAFF. DNA for the CDR3: TGTGCCAGCAGCTCCAGGTTTACGGACACTGAAGCTTTCTTT.